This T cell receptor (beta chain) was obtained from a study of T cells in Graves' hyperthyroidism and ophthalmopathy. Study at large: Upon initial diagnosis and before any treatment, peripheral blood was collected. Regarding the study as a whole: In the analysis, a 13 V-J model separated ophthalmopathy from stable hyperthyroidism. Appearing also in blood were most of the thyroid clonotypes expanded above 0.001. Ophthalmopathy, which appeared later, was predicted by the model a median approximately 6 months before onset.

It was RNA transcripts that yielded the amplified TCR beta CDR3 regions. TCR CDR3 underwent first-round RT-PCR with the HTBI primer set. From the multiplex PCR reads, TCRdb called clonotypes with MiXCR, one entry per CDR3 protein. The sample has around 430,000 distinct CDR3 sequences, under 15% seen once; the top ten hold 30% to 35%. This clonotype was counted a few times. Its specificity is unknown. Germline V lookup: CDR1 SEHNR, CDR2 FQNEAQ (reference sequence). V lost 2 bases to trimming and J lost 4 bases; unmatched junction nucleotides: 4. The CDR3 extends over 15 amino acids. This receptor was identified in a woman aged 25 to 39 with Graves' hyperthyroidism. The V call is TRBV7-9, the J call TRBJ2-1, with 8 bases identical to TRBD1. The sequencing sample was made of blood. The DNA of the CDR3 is TGTGCCAGCAGCTTACCGGGACAGGTGTACAATGAGCAGTTCTTC. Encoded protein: CASSLPGQVYNEQFF.